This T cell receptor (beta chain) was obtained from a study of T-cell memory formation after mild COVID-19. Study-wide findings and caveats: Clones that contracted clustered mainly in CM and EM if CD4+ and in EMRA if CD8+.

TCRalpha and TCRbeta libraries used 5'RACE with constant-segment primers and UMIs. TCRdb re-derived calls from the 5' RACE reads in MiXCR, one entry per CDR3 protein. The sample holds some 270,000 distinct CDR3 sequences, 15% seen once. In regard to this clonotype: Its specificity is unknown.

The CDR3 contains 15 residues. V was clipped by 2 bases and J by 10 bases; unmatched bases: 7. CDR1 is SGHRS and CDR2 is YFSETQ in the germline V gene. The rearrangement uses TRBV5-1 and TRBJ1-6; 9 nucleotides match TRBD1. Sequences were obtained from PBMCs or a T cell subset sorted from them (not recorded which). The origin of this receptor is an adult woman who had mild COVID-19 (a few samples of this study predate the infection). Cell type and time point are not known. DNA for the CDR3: TGCGCCAGCAGCTTTGGACAGGGGAATGGATCACCCCTCCACTTT. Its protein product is CASSFGQGNGSPLHF.